Listed below are T cell receptor beta chains from one sample, sequenced in a study of cytomegalovirus exposure and HLA in healthy donors. Repertoires were generated with immunoSEQ multiplex PCR, while TCRdb's copy carries only in-frame clones and drops some. The sample shows 75,000 to 80,000 clones, less than 80% of them seen only once. Sequencing was done on a sample of PBMCs. The origin of the receptors is a woman aged 40 to 50 in good health and CMV-seropositive. Both conserved end residues are part of each CDR3. A D gene is named only where the DNA matches it firmly. Size values are once, few and many counts, or a class for expanded clones, and some rows have none.

CDR3aa: CSVEDLGGKRSSYNEQFF
CDR3nt: TGCAGCGTTGAAGATCTTGGGGGGAAGAGGAGCTCCTACAATGAGCAGTTCTTC
d_gene: -
j_gene: TRBJ2-1
abundance: -
v_gene: TRBV29-1

CDR3aa: CASSLAGTGPYEQYF
CDR3nt: TGTGCCAGCAGCTTAGCGGGGACAGGCCCCTACGAGCAGTACTTC
d_gene: TRBD1
j_gene: TRBJ2-7
abundance: -
v_gene: TRBV7-9

CDR3aa: CASSLGSFAGGLHF
CDR3nt: TGTGCCAGCAGCTTGGGAAGTTTCGCAGGGGGTCTGCATTTT
d_gene: TRBD1
j_gene: TRBJ1-5
abundance: -
v_gene: TRBV5-6

CDR3aa: CASRMGGWETEAFF
CDR3nt: TGTGCCAGCAGGATGGGGGGGTGGGAGACTGAAGCTTTCTTT
d_gene: -
j_gene: TRBJ1-1
abundance: -
v_gene: TRBV6-1

CDR3aa: CASSLGQIQETQYF
CDR3nt: TGTGCCAGCAGCTTAGGGCAAATCCAAGAGACCCAGTACTTC
d_gene: -
j_gene: TRBJ2-5
abundance: once
v_gene: TRBV7-6

CDR3aa: CASRLTGGGNQPQHF
CDR3nt: TGCGCCAGCAGGTTGACAGGGGGCGGCAATCAGCCCCAGCATTTT
d_gene: TRBD1
j_gene: TRBJ1-5
abundance: -
v_gene: TRBV5-1

CDR3aa: CASSPGTSGTNEQFF
CDR3nt: TGTGCCAGCAGCCCGGGGACTAGCGGGACCAATGAGCAGTTCTTC
d_gene: TRBD2
j_gene: TRBJ2-1
abundance: -
v_gene: TRBV11-2

CDR3aa: CASSSRGISGELFF
CDR3nt: TGTGCCAGCTCAAGCAGGGGTATCTCCGGGGAGCTGTTTTTT
d_gene: -
j_gene: TRBJ2-2
abundance: -
v_gene: TRBV2

CDR3aa: CASSPGLAGLTDTQYF
CDR3nt: TGTGCCAGCAGCCCCGGACTAGCGGGACTCACAGATACGCAGTATTTT
d_gene: TRBD2
j_gene: TRBJ2-3
abundance: -
v_gene: TRBV11-3

CDR3aa: CASTRQGRTEAFF
CDR3nt: TGCGCCAGCACACGACAGGGTCGAACTGAAGCTTTCTTT
d_gene: TRBD1
j_gene: TRBJ1-1
abundance: -
v_gene: TRBV5-1

CDR3aa: CASSRTGFNTEAFF
CDR3nt: TGTGCCAGCAGTAGGACAGGGTTTAACACTGAAGCTTTCTTT
d_gene: TRBD1
j_gene: TRBJ1-1
abundance: -
v_gene: TRBV6-1

CDR3aa: CASRALAVNTEAFF
CDR3nt: TGTGCCAGTAGGGCTTTGGCGGTGAATACTGAAGCTTTCTTT
d_gene: -
j_gene: TRBJ1-1
abundance: -
v_gene: TRBV19

CDR3aa: CASSATGTQYF
CDR3nt: TGTGCCAGCAGCGCCACAGGGACCCAGTACTTC
d_gene: -
j_gene: TRBJ2-5
abundance: -
v_gene: TRBV5-6

CDR3aa: CATTDSHQPQHF
CDR3nt: TGCGCCACGACCGACAGTCATCAGCCCCAGCATTTT
d_gene: -
j_gene: TRBJ1-5
abundance: -
v_gene: TRBV19

CDR3aa: CASSQGPSGGQETQYF
CDR3nt: TGCGCCAGCAGCCAAGGTCCTAGCGGGGGCCAAGAGACCCAGTACTTC
d_gene: TRBD2
j_gene: TRBJ2-5
abundance: once
v_gene: TRBV4-3

CDR3aa: CASSSARGGSYEQYF
CDR3nt: TGTGCCAGCAGTTCGGCGCGGGGGGGCTCCTACGAGCAGTACTTC
d_gene: TRBD2
j_gene: TRBJ2-7
abundance: -
v_gene: TRBV11-2